The T cell receptor beta chain described here comes from a study of cytomegalovirus exposure and HLA in healthy donors (dated by TCRdb to the late 2010s). As for the study more broadly: In an earlier analysis of approximately 500 of the donors, around 290 Gb of sequence data and 117 million unique TCR beta sequences from about 179 million T cells were reported. Of the 300 to 500 genotyped donors, 81% were placed in the genetic ancestry cluster associated with self-reported Caucasian donors. The study used immunosequencing to profile the T cell repertoires of 666 subjects and linked those repertoires to cytomegalovirus serostatus. Approximately 300 gigabases of sequencing data and tens of millions of unique TCR sequences were included in an early release covering roughly 600 HLA-typed donors. In an earlier analysis of roughly 580 of the donors, high-throughput TCR beta sequencing was used to judge whether each TCR beta V gene segment behaved as functional or pseudogenic. Every repertoire in the discovery cohort had been generated on one and the same sequencing platform. About 5 DR-DQ haplotypes were handled as single units for association and clustering, since linkage in the cohort was strong. Typing coverage differed by locus: A, B, C, DRB1 and DQB1 were typed in about 620-640 donors, DQA1 in around 500, DPA1 in nearly 610, and DPB1 in just under 480. Across some 400 genotyped donors of the cohort, an average of roughly 250,000 unique TCR beta nucleotide sequences per donor were sequenced, and approximately 17% of those sequences were non-productive. The study aimed to test whether signatures of past pathogen exposure could be identified by cataloging public T cell receptors. HLA typing covered class I and class II loci at four-digit resolution. Donor age, sex, ethnicity and CMV serostatus were collected together with the repertoire data. The study combined high-throughput TCR immunosequencing, statistical association of individual TCRs with disease status, and machine learning to predict cytomegalovirus infection status. In a later analysis, previously published TCR beta repertoires from 550 to 700 donors were re-analyzed and high-resolution HLA genotyping was added so that TCR occurrence patterns could be studied. A later genetic analysis took genome-wide SNP genotypes for about 65% of the 666 donors and used that subset as a discovery cohort. The later analysis used no new phenotypic data to find candidate immune exposures, relying instead on TCR beta sequences and their occurrence across donors. Along with the approximately 700-subject first cohort, a separate validation cohort of 120 different subjects was used.

The V end gives up 5 bases and the J end 5 bases, leaving 8 bases in the junction not matched to a gene. Measured from the cysteine to the phenylalanine, the CDR3 is 16 residues long. Solely the CDR3 DNA is kept, with 48 bases framed from the first base. From a lookup of the germline V gene, CDR1 and CDR2 are SGHTA and FQGNSA. The library was generated by the immunoSEQ multiplex PCR assay. The multiplex PCR relied on a mix of 60 forward primers for TCR Vbeta segments and 13 reverse primers for TCR Jbeta segments. The CDR3 region of rearranged TCR beta genes was amplified from genomic DNA with a multiplex PCR assay. The amplified TCR beta libraries were sequenced on the Illumina HiSeq System as 87-base-pair reads. The paper's processing steps were these. A later analysis tallied approximately 87 million unique TCR beta chains across the 700 or so repertoires, and approximately 11 million of those chains were shared by two or more donors. A nearest-neighbor algorithm error-corrected the raw reads and collapsed the reads into unique sequences, merging closely related sequences to remove PCR and sequencing errors. To assign V, D and J gene segments, CDR3 sequences were aligned to IMGT reference sequences. For a sequence to be retained, a match of at least six nucleotides was required to both a V gene segment and a J gene segment. A rearrangement was called productive if the CDR3 had no stop codons and remained in frame with V and J, and every other rearrangement was called non-productive. CDR3 was defined according to IMGT convention as the region running from the second conserved V-encoded cysteine to the conserved J-encoded phenylalanine. In an earlier analysis of more than 550 of the donors, sequences lacking an unambiguous match to a single V gene segment were excluded. An earlier analysis of a few hundred of the donors called V segments functional above 56.7% productive rearrangements and segregating when the between-donor standard deviation exceeded 5%. A statistical classification framework was developed to diagnose cytomegalovirus status using the catalog of TCR beta chain sequences. In a later analysis, TCR nucleotide sequences were compared against IMGT/GENE-DB human TR gene sequences so that V and J genes could be assigned. In a later analysis, CDR3 sequences and most-parsimonious VDJ recombination scenarios were assigned using the TCRdist pipeline. In a later analysis, each TCR beta chain was defined by its CDR3 amino acid sequence together with its V-gene family, and reads without a unique V-gene family were excluded. A later analysis removed several hundred highly shared, low-generation-probability nucleotide sequences to deal with suspected cross-contamination and a sequencing artifact. In a later analysis, a clonal expansion index for each public chain was calculated from normalized within-repertoire ranks of inferred template counts. A later analysis computed generation probabilities with a VDJ recombination model fitted to out-of-frame rearrangements, and checked the results against IGoR. Hypergeometric tests were used in a later analysis to score TCR-TCR, TCR-HLA and TCR-CMV co-occurrence, with a repertoire-size bias correction applied to the TCR pairs. To estimate false discovery rates, a later analysis permuted the HLA or CMV assignments 20 times. In a later analysis, co-occurring TCRs were grouped with DBSCAN, and TCRdist sequence similarity was added when clustering was performed within HLA-allele-positive subsets. For co-occurrence clustering, repertoires with fewer than 30,000 or more than 120,000 public chains were excluded, along with 5 or 6 repertoires with anomalous nucleotide sharing. Imported from immuneACCESS, the table was reduced by TCRdb to in-frame sequences with V and J called. These copies leave out some clones; in studies compared against another copy, an unresolved V gene accounts for under half, and the cause of the remainder is not known. The V and J calls and clone size come from that table; D and trimming were worked out from the DNA. In all, the sample holds about 150,000 clones, and around 80% of those were seen once. Together, the top ten hold 13% of the sample.

About this clone: The clone's antigen remains unknown. No per-base quality is available; no much larger clone lies one base away.

The cohort comprised under 700 healthy bone marrow donors. Cohort members were all nominally healthy when sampled, although unrecorded immune exposures were likely present. The donor was CMV seropositive and belonged to the group of more than 250 seropositive cohort members. A peripheral blood sample was provided by each donor, and peripheral blood mononuclear cells were used for TCR beta sequencing. Genomic DNA was extracted from the blood cell samples with the Qiagen DNeasy Blood Extraction Kit. What the study reported, not specific to this receptor: A cluster of highly shared sequence variants was judged likely to be a technical artifact of the sequencing pipeline. Only TCR beta chains were sequenced in this cohort, and the absence of alpha or paired-chain data limited detectable features. A later analysis reported that several top co-occurrence clusters appeared linked to parvovirus B19, influenza, CMV and Epstein-Barr virus. V-gene and J-gene trimming of TCR beta chains was associated with a missense DCLRE1C variant in a later genetic analysis, and the association was replicated in an independent cohort. Cytomegalovirus status was reported to be diagnosed by the classifier with high specificity and sensitivity in both the original and validation cohorts. A later analysis found that most CMV-associated TCR beta chains appeared HLA-restricted, with HLA associations seemingly driven largely by CMV exposure. Linkage disequilibrium might explain the correlated functional status among segregating V segments, but an unknown experimental factor could not be excluded. Specific HLA alleles were associated with 16,951 TCR beta sequences at a false discovery rate of 0.05 in a later analysis. The study listed approximately 150 TCR beta chains as associated with cytomegalovirus. In an earlier analysis of a few hundred of the donors, most TCR beta V segments were observed in productive rearrangements about 90% or about 30% of the time, broadly matching IMGT annotations. A further reported finding was that TCR beta sequences accurately predicted the HLA-A and HLA-B alleles for most subjects in the first cohort. Approximately 16 rarely observed V segments, including chromosome 9 orphons, were excluded from the earlier analysis of about 500 of the donors because counts were too low. Compared with the approximately 710-donor mean, donors in an Asian-associated ancestry cluster had fewer N-insertions in productive TCRs, according to a later genetic analysis. Assigning TCR associations to individual alleles was difficult when HLA alleles, especially DR and DQ, strongly co-occurred. A few of the identified cytomegalovirus-associated TCR beta chains were confirmed in vitro to be specific for cytomegalovirus antigens. The 87-base-pair reads could not distinguish some IMGT-functional V segments, including TRBV6-2 and TRBV6-3, so those segments were excluded. According to a later analysis, TCR association rates differed among HLA loci, with DRB1 alleles showing the most associated TCRs and HLA-C alleles showing the fewest. Sequencing depth was assumed to be roughly uniform across donors in the presence/absence analyses, though that assumption may not hold. CMV serostatus was the only immune exposure information available for the cohort. Because HLA typing was missing for some donors at each locus, association tests included only the typed subset. In a later analysis, HLA-associated TCR beta chains showed more clonal expansion and lower generation probabilities than non-associated chains that were equally common. Most TCR sequences were seen in very few donors, while some public TCRs were found in many individuals. It was suggested by the authors that the approach could potentially be generalized to other disease states and immunological phenotypes.

The sequence is built from TRBV7-2 and TRBJ2-7; 14 central bases correspond to TRBD2. This TCR came from a young man in good health and CMV-seropositive. Sequencing was performed on PBMCs. CDR3 sequence: CASSPRLAGGPHEQYF. In nucleotides, the sequence is TGTGCCAGCAGCCCCCGACTAGCGGGAGGGCCTCACGAGCAGTACTTC.